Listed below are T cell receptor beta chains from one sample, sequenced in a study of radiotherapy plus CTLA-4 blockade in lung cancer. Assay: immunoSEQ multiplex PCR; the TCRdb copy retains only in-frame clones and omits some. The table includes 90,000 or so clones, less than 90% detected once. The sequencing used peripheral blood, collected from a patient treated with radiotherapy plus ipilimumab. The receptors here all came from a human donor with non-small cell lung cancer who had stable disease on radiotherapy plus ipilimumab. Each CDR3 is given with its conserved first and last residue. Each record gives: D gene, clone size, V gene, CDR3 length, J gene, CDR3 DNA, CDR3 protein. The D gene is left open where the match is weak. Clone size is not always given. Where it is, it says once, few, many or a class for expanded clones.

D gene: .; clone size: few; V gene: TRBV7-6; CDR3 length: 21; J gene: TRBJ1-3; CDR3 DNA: TGTGCCAGCAGCCCGGTGTCGGTGGTCATGTGGGGAGATGGCTCTGGAAACACCATATATTTT; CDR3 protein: CASSPVSVVMWGDGSGNTIYF
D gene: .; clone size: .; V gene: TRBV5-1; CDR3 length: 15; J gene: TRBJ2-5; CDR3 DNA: TGCGCCAGCAGCCTAGAGGGAGGATTCCCGGAGACCCAGTACTTC; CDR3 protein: CASSLEGGFPETQYF
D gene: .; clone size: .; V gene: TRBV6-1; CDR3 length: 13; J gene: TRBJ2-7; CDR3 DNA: TGTGCCAGCAGGCTCGGTGAGCATTCGGGGCAGTACTTC; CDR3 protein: CASRLGEHSGQYF
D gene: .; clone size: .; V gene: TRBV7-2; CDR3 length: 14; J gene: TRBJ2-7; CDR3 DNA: TGTGCCAGCAGCTTAGTCGGTCCCTTGGGCGAGCAGTACTTC; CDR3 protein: CASSLVGPLGEQYF
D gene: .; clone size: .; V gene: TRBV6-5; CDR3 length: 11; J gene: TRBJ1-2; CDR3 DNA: TGTGCCAGCAGTTATGGGCATGGCTACACCTTC; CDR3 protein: CASSYGHGYTF
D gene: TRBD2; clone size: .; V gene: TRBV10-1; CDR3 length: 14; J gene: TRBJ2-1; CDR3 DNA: TGCGCCAGCAGTGAGTCCGGGAGGAAGGATGAGCAGTTCTTC; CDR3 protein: CASSESGRKDEQFF
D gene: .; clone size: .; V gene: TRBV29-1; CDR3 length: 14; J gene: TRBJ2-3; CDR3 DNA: TGCAGCGTTGAGAGGGCAGGGGGGGCAGATACGCAGTATTTT; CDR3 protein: CSVERAGGADTQYF
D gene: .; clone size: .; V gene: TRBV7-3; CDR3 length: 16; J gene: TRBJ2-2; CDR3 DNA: TGTGCCAGCAGCTCCCCAGGAGAGGATTCAGCCGGGGAGCTGTTTTTT; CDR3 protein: CASSSPGEDSAGELFF
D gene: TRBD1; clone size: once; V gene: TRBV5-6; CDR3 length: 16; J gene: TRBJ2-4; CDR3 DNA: TGTGCCAGCAGCTTGGCAGGGGGCGCTGGCAAAAACATTCAGTACTTC; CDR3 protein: CASSLAGGAGKNIQYF
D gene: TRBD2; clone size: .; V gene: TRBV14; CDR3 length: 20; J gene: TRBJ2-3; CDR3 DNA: TGTGCCAGCAGCCAAGATTTGTCGGGGACTAGCGGGAGGATGTCAGATACGCAGTATTTT; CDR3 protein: CASSQDLSGTSGRMSDTQYF
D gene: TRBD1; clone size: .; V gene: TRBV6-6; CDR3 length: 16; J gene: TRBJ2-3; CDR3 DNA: TGTGCCAGCAGTTACATTGTGACAGGGGTGACAGATACGCAGTATTTT; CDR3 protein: CASSYIVTGVTDTQYF
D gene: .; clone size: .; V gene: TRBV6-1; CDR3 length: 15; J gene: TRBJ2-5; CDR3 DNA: TGTGCCAGCAGTGGACTAGGTCAGTTCCAAGAGACCCAGTACTTC; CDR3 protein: CASSGLGQFQETQYF
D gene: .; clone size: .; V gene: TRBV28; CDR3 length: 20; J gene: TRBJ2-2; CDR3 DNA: TGTGCCAGCCTATTGACAGCAGTTCGAACCAGGGGAGGGCAGACCGGGGAGCTGTTTTTT; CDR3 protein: CASLLTAVRTRGGQTGELFF
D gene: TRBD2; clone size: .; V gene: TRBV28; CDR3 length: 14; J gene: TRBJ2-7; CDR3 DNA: TGTGCCAGTCTCCTAGCGGGAGGTTTCTACGAGCAGTACTTC; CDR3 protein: CASLLAGGFYEQYF
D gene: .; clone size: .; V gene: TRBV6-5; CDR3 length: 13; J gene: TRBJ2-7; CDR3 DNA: TGTGCCAGCAGACTCACAGGGCCCGGCGAGCAGTACTTC; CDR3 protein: CASRLTGPGEQYF
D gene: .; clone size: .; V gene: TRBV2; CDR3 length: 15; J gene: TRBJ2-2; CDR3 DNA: TGTGCCAGCAGAGCAGGGGCAACTAACACCGGGGAGCTGTTTTTT; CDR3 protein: CASRAGATNTGELFF
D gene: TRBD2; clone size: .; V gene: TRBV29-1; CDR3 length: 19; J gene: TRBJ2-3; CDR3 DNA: TGCAGCGTTACCCGGGGACTAGCGGGAGGGCAGTTTAACACAGATACGCAGTATTTT; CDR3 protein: CSVTRGLAGGQFNTDTQYF
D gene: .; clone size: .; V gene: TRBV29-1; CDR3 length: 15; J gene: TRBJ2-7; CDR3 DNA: TGCAGCGTAGACTGGCGTAAGGAGACGTCCTACGAGCAGTACTTC; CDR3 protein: CSVDWRKETSYEQYF
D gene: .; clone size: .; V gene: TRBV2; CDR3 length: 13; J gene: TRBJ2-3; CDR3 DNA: TGTGCCAGCATCCTCCTTAGCACAGATACGCAGTATTTT; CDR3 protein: CASILLSTDTQYF
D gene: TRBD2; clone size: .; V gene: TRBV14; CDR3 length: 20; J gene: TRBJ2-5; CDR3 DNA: TGTGCCAGCAGCCAAGACGTTTTTTTCGAGACTAGCGGGGTGGGGGAGACCCAGTACTTC; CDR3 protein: CASSQDVFFETSGVGETQYF
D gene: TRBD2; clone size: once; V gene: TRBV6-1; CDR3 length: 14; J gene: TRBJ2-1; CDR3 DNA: TGTGCCAGCGGGGATTTAGGGGAGGGCGATGAGCAGTTCTTC; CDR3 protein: CASGDLGEGDEQFF
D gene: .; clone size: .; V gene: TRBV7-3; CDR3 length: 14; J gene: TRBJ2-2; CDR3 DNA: TGTGCCAGCAGCTTAACTAGGACCACCGGGGAGCTGTTTTTT; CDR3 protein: CASSLTRTTGELFF
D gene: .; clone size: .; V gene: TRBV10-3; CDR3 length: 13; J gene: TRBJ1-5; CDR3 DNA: TGTGCCATCAGTCCACAGAGCAATCAGCCCCAGCATTTT; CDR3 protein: CAISPQSNQPQHF
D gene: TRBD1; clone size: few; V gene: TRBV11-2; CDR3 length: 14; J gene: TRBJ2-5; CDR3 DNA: TGTGCCAGCAGCTCGACAGGGGGTCAAGAGACCCAGTACTTC; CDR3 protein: CASSSTGGQETQYF
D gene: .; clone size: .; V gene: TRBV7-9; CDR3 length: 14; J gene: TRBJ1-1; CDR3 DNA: TGTGCCAGCAGGTTCGGGGAGGGAAACACTGAAGCTTTCTTT; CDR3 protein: CASRFGEGNTEAFF
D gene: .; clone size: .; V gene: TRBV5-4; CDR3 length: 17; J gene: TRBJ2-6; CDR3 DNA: TGTGCCAGCAGCTCGGTAGGGGTTTGGTCTGGGGCCAACGTCCTGACTTTC; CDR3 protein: CASSSVGVWSGANVLTF
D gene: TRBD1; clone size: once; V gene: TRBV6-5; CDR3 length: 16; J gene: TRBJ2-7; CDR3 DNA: TGTGCCAGCAGTTACCTGCGACAGGGGGTAACCTACGAGCAGTACTTC; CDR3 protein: CASSYLRQGVTYEQYF
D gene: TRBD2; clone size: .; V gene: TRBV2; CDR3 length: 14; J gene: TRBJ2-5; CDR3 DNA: TGTGCCAGCGATATAGCGGGAGGAACGGAGACCCAGTACTTC; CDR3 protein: CASDIAGGTETQYF
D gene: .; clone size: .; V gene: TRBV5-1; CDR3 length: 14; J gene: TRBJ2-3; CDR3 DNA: TGCGCCAGCAGCTTGGACAAGCCAACAGATACGCAGTATTTT; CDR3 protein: CASSLDKPTDTQYF
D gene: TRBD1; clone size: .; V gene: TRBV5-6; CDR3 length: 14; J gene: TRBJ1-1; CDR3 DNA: TGTGCCAGCGGGGGACAGAACTTTTACACTGAAGCTTTCTTT; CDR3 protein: CASGGQNFYTEAFF
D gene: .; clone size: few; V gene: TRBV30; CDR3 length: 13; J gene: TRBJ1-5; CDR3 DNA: TGTGCCTGGGCCCATGGCAGCAATCAGCCCCAGCATTTT; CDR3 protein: CAWAHGSNQPQHF
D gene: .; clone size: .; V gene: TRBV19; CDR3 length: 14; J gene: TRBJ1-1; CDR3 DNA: TGTGCCAGTCGCCCGATGGGGGGCAACACTGAAGCTTTCTTT; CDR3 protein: CASRPMGGNTEAFF
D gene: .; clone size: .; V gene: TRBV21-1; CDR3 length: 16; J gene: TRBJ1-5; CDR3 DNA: TGTGCCAGAAGCCTGTGGCGCGGACAGTGCAATCAGCCCCAGCATTTT; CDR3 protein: CARSLWRGQCNQPQHF
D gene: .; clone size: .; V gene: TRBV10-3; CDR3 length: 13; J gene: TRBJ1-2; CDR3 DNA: TGTGCCATCAGCGAGACGGAGAACTATGGCTACACCTTC; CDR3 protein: CAISETENYGYTF
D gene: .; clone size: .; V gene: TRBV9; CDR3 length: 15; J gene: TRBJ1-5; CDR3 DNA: TGTGCCAGCAGCCCAAACACAGGGATCAATCAGCCCCAGCATTTT; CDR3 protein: CASSPNTGINQPQHF
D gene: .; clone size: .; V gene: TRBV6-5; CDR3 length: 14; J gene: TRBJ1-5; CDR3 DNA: TGTGCCAGCAGTGAAAATTGGGACAATCAGCCCCAGCATTTT; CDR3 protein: CASSENWDNQPQHF
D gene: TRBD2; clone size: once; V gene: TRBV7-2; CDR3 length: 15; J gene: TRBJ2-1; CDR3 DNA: TGTGCCAGCAGCTTTAAGAGCGGGGGGCGAGGTGAGCAGTTCTTC; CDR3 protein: CASSFKSGGRGEQFF
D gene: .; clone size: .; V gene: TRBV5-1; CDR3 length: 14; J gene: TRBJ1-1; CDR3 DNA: TGCGCCAGCAGCTTGGAACAGGGGAACACTGAAGCTTTCTTT; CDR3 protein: CASSLEQGNTEAFF
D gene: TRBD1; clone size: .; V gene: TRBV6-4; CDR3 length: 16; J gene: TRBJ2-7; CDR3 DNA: TGTGCCAGCAGTGACTCTCCGGGGACAGCGACCTACGAGCAGTACTTC; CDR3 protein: CASSDSPGTATYEQYF
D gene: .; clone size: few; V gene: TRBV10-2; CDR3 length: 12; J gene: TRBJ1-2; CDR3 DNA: TGCGCCAGCAGGGACTCGACAGCGGGCTACACCTTC; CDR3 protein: CASRDSTAGYTF
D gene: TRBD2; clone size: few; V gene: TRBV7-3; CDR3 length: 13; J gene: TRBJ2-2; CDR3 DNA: TGTGCCAGCGCTAGCGGGAAGGGCGGGGAGCTGTTTTTT; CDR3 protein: CASASGKGGELFF
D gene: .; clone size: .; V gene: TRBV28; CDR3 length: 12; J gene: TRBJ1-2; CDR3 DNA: TGTGCCAGCAGTTTAAGTCGTAATGGCTACACCTTC; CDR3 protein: CASSLSRNGYTF
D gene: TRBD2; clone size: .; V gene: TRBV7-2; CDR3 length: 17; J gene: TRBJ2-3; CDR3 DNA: TGTGCCAGCAGCTTAGGGGGGTGGAGCGGGGTGACAGATACGCAGTATTTT; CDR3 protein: CASSLGGWSGVTDTQYF
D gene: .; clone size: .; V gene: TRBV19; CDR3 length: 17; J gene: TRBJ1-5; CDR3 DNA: TGTGCCAGTAGTATAGGCGGGGGACGGCGTCCCCCTCAGCCCCAGCATTTT; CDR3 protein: CASSIGGGRRPPQPQHF
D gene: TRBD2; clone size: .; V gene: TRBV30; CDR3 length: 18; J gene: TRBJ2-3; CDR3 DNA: TGTGCCTGGAGTCAAACGGCTAGCGGGAGTCTCCGCACAGATACGCAGTATTTT; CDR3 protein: CAWSQTASGSLRTDTQYF
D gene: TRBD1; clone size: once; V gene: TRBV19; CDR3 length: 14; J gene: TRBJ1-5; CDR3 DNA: TGTGCCAGTAGCACCGACAGGGGGTTAGGCCCCCAGCATTTT; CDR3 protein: CASSTDRGLGPQHF
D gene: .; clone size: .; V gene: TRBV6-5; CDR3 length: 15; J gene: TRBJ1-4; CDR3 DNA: TGTGCCAGCAGTTACGCGGACGGCAGCTCTGAAAAACTGTTTTTT; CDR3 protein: CASSYADGSSEKLFF
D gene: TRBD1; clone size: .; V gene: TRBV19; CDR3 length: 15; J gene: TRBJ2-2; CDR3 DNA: TGTGCCGGGAGATCCGGGACAGGGAACACCGGGGAGCTGTTTTTT; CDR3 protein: CAGRSGTGNTGELFF
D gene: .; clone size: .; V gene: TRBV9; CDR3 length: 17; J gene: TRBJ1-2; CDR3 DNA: TGTGCCAGCAGCGTAGCTGCCCCGGGACGGACTAACTATGGCTACACCTTC; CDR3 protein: CASSVAAPGRTNYGYTF
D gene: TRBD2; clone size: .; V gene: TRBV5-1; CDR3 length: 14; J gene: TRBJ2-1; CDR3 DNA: TGCGCCAGCAGCCCTGGACTAGCGGGGACTGAGCAGTTCTTC; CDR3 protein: CASSPGLAGTEQFF
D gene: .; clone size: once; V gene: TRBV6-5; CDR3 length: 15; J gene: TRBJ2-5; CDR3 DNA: TGTGCCAGCAGTTACTGGGGGCAGGGGCGGGAGACCCAGTACTTC; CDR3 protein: CASSYWGQGRETQYF
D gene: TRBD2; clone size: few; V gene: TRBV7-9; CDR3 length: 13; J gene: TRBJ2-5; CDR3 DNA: TGTGCCAGCAGCTTTGGAGCGGGGGAGACCCAGTACTTC; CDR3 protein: CASSFGAGETQYF
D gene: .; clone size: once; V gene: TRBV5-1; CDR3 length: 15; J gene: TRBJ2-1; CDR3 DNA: TGCGCCAGCAGCCCCTATGAGAGCTCCTACAATGAGCAGTTCTTC; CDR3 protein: CASSPYESSYNEQFF
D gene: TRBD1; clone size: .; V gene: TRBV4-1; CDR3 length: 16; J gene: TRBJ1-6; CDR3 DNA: TGCGCCAGCAGCCGAGGACAGGCCGTCTATAATTCACCCCTCCACTTT; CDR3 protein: CASSRGQAVYNSPLHF
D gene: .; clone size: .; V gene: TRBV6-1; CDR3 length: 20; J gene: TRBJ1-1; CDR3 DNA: TGTGCCAGCAGTGCCAAAGGGGCAGCTAATGTAACGTTAAGGCACACTGAAGCTTTCTTT; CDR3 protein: CASSAKGAANVTLRHTEAFF